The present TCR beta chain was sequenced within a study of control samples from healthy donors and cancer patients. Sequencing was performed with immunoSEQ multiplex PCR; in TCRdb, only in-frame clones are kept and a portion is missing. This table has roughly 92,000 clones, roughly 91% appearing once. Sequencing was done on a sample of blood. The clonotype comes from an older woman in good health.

Written as DNA, the CDR3 is TGTGCCAGCAGCGCGGACAGACACACTGAAGCTTTCTTT. Its protein is CASSADRHTEAFF. The V gene is TRBV6-2 or TRBV6-3, the J gene TRBJ1-1; D is possibly TRBD1 (6 bases). Trimming shortened V by 6 bases and J by 3 bases, and 11 bases separated the two germline ends. Per the germline V gene, CDR1 is MNHEY and CDR2 is SVGEGT. This CDR3 region has 13 residues.